This T cell receptor (beta chain) came from a study of cytomegalovirus exposure and HLA in healthy donors. Turning to the study itself: Ancestry clustering placed around 81% of 300 to 400 genotyped donors in the Caucasian-associated cluster.

CDR3 size: 15 residues. Germline values: CDR1 LNHDA, CDR2 SQIVND (reference sequence). With 3 bases removed from V and 7 bases from J, the gap between germline ends came to 13 bases. The study ran its PCR with 60 Vbeta and 13 Jbeta primers. The assay was immunoSEQ multiplex PCR, and TCRdb's table has in-frame clones only and misses some. In all, the sample yields about 130,000 clones. The study's findings and limits: The availability of immune exposure information extended only to CMV serostatus. Further analysis was carried out later, and it showed several of the most significant clusters appearing linked to common viral pathogens. When a later analysis compared HLA-associated TCR beta chains with equally common others, the HLA-associated chains turned out to be more clonally expanded and to have lower generation probabilities.

With respect to this clone: The antigen is not known.

The receptor was derived from a woman in her thirties or forties in good health and CMV-seronegative. The sample comprised PBMCs. The genes are TRBV19 and TRBJ1-6; D ambiguous. This CDR3 is CASSIWERENSPLHF. CDR3 in DNA: TGTGCCAGTAGTATCTGGGAAAGGGAGAATTCACCCCTCCACTTT.